These 16 T cell receptor beta chains were sequenced from one sample in a study of T cell responses to AZD1222 COVID-19 vaccine. Data came from immunoSEQ multiplex PCR; TCRdb stores just in-frame clones and leaves some out. The repertoire holds 80,000 or so clones, with roughly 87% as singletons. The source material was peripheral blood, sampled on day 0 of AZD1222 vaccination. The receptors were gathered from an adult in good health.

The rearrangement joins TRBV6-6 to TRBJ1-3; the D is unclear. The CDR3 covers 15 residues. Germline CDR1 reads MNHNY; CDR2 reads SVGAGI (reference sequence). Deletions cut 2 bases from V and 0 bases from J, with 8 bases between. The CDR3 protein is CASSYEPFSGNTIYF. CDR3 coding DNA: TGTGCCAGCAGTTACGAACCATTCTCTGGAAACACCATATATTTT.

The J gene is TRBJ2-3, the V gene TRBV9, with 8 bases that match TRBD2. The CDR3 covers 14 residues. CDR1 is SGDLS, CDR2 YYNGEE, per germline. The J segment lost 5 bases and the V segment lost 0 bases, leaving 2 bases of the junction unmatched. Here the CDR3 reads CASSVAGGEDTQYF. Here the CDR3 DNA reads TGTGCCAGCAGCGTAGCGGGAGGGGAAGATACGCAGTATTTT.

The DNA for the CDR3 is TGTGCCAGCAGCCAAGGGATCAGAGAGCGAGAGACCCAGTACTTC. Translation: CASSQGIRERETQYF. This chain joins TRBV14 and TRBJ2-5; D is unclear. CDR3 length: 15 residues. The germline CDR1 and CDR2 sequences are SGHDN and FVKESK. Trimming left V 1 base short and J 4 bases short, with 13 bases between.

This clone was counted a single time. The V gene is TRBV28, the J gene TRBJ2-7, with D possibly being TRBD1 (8 bases). Trimming cost V 6 bases and J 2 bases, with 17 bases left between them. Germline CDR1 MDHEN, CDR2 SYDVKM. This CDR3 contains 15 residues. The CDR3 loop reads CASRTGAGGPYEQYF. The CDR3 DNA sequence: TGTGCCAGCAGGACAGGGGCCGGGGGGCCCTACGAGCAGTACTTC.

The chain recombines TRBV29-1 with TRBJ2-6; D remains ambiguous. Germline V lookup: CDR1 SQVTM, CDR2 ANQGSEA. This CDR3 region has 14 residues. V shed 3 bases and J shed 0 bases, with 6 bases lying between them. CDR3 nucleotide sequence: TGCAGCGTTGACTGGGGCTCTGGGGCCAACGTCCTGACTTTC. It specifies CSVDWGSGANVLTF.

The genes are TRBV2 and TRBJ2-2; D is possibly TRBD1 or TRBD2 (5 bases each). This CDR3 is built from 13 residues. CDR1 and CDR2 from the germline V gene are SNHLY and FYNNEI. Trimming left V 8 bases short and J 6 bases short, with 13 bases between. CDR3 coding DNA: TGTGCCAGCTCCGGGACCCTTTCCGGGGAGCTGTTTTTT. Translated, it gives CASSGTLSGELFF. Together with reference TRBV2 and TRBJ2-2, the CDR3 gives the full variable domain: EPEVTQTPSHQVTQMGQEVILRCVPISNHLYFYWYRQILGQKVEFLVSFYNNEISEKSEIFDDQFSVERPDGSNFTLKIRSTKLEDSAMYFCASSGTLSGELFFGEGSRLTVL.

The chain couples TRBV13 to TRBJ2-4, with D tentatively TRBD1 (5 bases). This CDR3 is 11 amino acids long. The V gene lost 7 bases and the J gene lost 8 bases, with 9 bases spanning the gap. Per the germline V gene, CDR1 is PRHDT and CDR2 is FYEKMQ (reference sequence). The CDR3 DNA follows: TGTGCCAGCAAAGGGGCGGACATTCAGTACTTC. It translates to CASKGADIQYF.

The chain links TRBV14 to TRBJ1-1; D not certain. This CDR3 contains 13 residues. The germline CDR1 and CDR2 sequences are SGHDN and FVKESK. V gave up 4 bases and J gave up 0 bases, with 6 bases separating them. The CDR3 loop reads CASSLVLNTEAFF. In nucleotides, the CDR3 is TGTGCCAGCAGCCTAGTTCTGAACACTGAAGCTTTCTTT.

This clone was seen more than once but under ten times. The chain uses TRBV18 and TRBJ2-1; D is perhaps TRBD2 (6 bases). The CDR3 consists of 16 residues. Deletions cut 2 bases from V and 6 bases from J, with 17 bases between. The V gene's germline CDR1 is KGHSH and CDR2 LQKENI. CDR3 coding DNA: TGTGCCAGCTCACCAGAGGAGGGTTCGACCTTCAATGAGCAGTTCTTC. Protein: CASSPEEGSTFNEQFF.

The chain combines TRBV19 with TRBJ1-2; D not resolved. V was trimmed by 5 bases and J by 8 bases, leaving 15 bases between them. CDR3 length: 13 amino acids. CDR1 LNHDA and CDR2 SQIVND come from the germline V gene (reference sequence). In nucleotides, the CDR3 is TGTGCCAGTAGTGCCCATTTTCTCGACGGCTACACCTTC. It yields the protein CASSAHFLDGYTF.

V gene TRBV18 combines with J gene TRBJ2-7; D gene ambiguous. Trimming cost V 3 bases and J 7 bases, with 19 bases left between them. The CDR3 has 15 residues. Looked up from germline, CDR1 is KGHSH and CDR2 is LQKENI. The CDR3 DNA is TGTGCCAGCTCACCGATCGCCTGTGGCAGTCAAGAGCAGTACTTC. Its protein is CASSPIACGSQEQYF.

This clone appeared once. V is TRBV4-1 and J is TRBJ1-5, with a possible D match to TRBD1 (6 bases). V lost 3 bases, J lost 3 bases, and 15 bases lay in between. The CDR3 contains 16 residues. Looked up from germline, CDR1 is MGHRA and CDR2 is YSYEKL. In DNA, the CDR3 is TGCGCCAGCAGCCAGCAAGCACAGGGTATCAATCAGCCCCAGCATTTT. Its protein is CASSQQAQGINQPQHF.

The V gene is TRBV25-1, the J gene TRBJ1-3; 7 positions agree with TRBD1. This CDR3 has 16 residues. With 0 bases clipped from V and 4 bases from J, the junction kept 6 bases outside the gene matches. CDR1 and CDR2 (germline): MGHDK, SYGVNS. The CDR3 loop is CASSEYRTGRGNTIYF. Written as DNA, the CDR3 is TGTGCCAGCAGTGAATATAGGACAGGTAGAGGAAACACCATATATTTT.

Only a few counts were recorded for this clone. The rearrangement joins TRBV10-1 to TRBJ1-5, with unresolved D. V gave up 9 bases and J gave up 1 base, with 13 bases separating them. Germline values: CDR1 WNHNN, CDR2 SYGVQD (reference sequence). This CDR3 comprises 14 residues. CDR3 in amino acids: CARLGPTSNQPQHF. For the CDR3, the DNA is TGCGCCAGGCTAGGGCCGACGAGCAATCAGCCCCAGCATTTT.

As DNA, the CDR3 is TGTGCCAGCAGCTTAGGAGGGGACCTGAACACTGAAGCTTTCTTT. This sequence encodes CASSLGGDLNTEAFF. The chain recombines TRBV7-2 with TRBJ1-1; the D gene is possibly TRBD1 (5 bases). V gave up 1 base and J gave up 0 bases, with 9 bases separating them. The germline CDR1 and CDR2 sequences are SGHTA and FQGNSA. This CDR3 has 15 amino acids.

This clone has only a few counts. The gene calls are TRBV11-1 and TRBJ2-1, with TRBD2 as a possible D gene (6 bases). The CDR3 length is 15 residues. Deletions cut 3 bases from V and 5 bases from J, with 14 bases between. Per the germline V gene, CDR1 is SGHAT and CDR2 is FQDESV (reference sequence). Here the CDR3 DNA reads TGTGCCAGCAGCTTGAGGGGTAGCGGTCACAATGAGCAGTTCTTC. Amino acids: CASSLRGSGHNEQFF.